These 20 T cell receptor beta chains were sequenced from one sample in a study of response to subunit inactivated influenza vaccine. Each CDR3 protein is one row after TCRdb ran MiXCR on the RT-PCR reads. The sample shows just under 550,000 distinct CDR3 sequences, around 25% of them seen only once. These same records also appear under a second study, on T cells expressing NK-cell markers. From that report: Making the TCR beta cDNA relied on 5'RACE template switching with UMIs.

The source was CD4+ T cells sorted from PBMCs, collected 11 to 12 days after vaccination. The receptors shown here come from a man aged 50 to 59 who received an inactivated influenza vaccine.

This clonotype has only one observation. Written as DNA, the CDR3 is TGTGCCAGCAGTCTCTCGGAACAGCCCCAGCATTTT. It is translated as CASSLSEQPQHF. The V gene is TRBV12-3 or TRBV12-4, the J gene TRBJ1-5; D is ambiguous. Trimming removed 5 bases at V and 7 bases at J, with 9 bases between. This CDR3 region has 12 residues.

The chain carries TRBV5-5 and TRBJ2-3; D might be TRBD1 (5 bases). V shed 2 bases and J shed 2 bases, with 9 bases lying between them. The CDR3 has 14 amino acids. Germline V gene sequence: CDR1 SGHKS, CDR2 YYEKEE (reference sequence). The CDR3 protein is CASSLQAFTDTQYF. The DNA for the CDR3 is TGTGCCAGCAGCTTACAGGCTTTCACAGATACGCAGTATTTT.

The CDR3, as DNA: TGTGCCTCAGTTAACACCGGGGAGCTGTTTTTT. Its protein is CASVNTGELFF. This sequence joins TRBV7-9 and TRBJ2-2, with D unclear. V was clipped by 11 bases and J by 2 bases, with 6 bases between them. This CDR3 region has 11 residues. The germline V gene has CDR1 SEHNR and CDR2 FQNEAQ (reference sequence). The full variable domain, completed using reference TRBV7-9 and TRBJ2-2, is DTGVSQNPRHKITKRGQNVTFRCDPISEHNRLYWYRQTLGQGPEFLTYFQNEAQLEKSRLLSDRFSAERPKGSFSTLEIQRTEQGDSAMYLCASVNTGELFFGEGSRLTVL.

This clonotype has at least ten counts. The J gene is TRBJ2-1, the V gene TRBV5-1; 8 bases line up with TRBD2. V gave up 4 bases and J gave up 7 bases; unmatched junction bases: 13. The germline V gene encodes CDR1 SGHRS and CDR2 YFSETQ. The CDR3 consists of 16 residues. For the CDR3, the DNA is TGCGCCAGCAGCCCGCGGGCGAGCGGGAGTAGAAATGAGCAGTTCTTC. Translating gives CASSPRASGSRNEQFF.

This clonotype showed up just a few times. V gene TRBV10-3 combines with J gene TRBJ2-3, with D perhaps matching TRBD2 (6 bases). Germline loops: CDR1 ENHRY, CDR2 SYGVKD. The CDR3 totals 14 residues. Trimming removed 5 bases at V and 1 base at J, with 10 bases between. CDR3: CAISRAGRTDTQYF. The CDR3 DNA reads TGTGCCATCAGTAGAGCGGGCCGCACAGATACGCAGTATTTT.

This clonotype has only a few counts. V gene TRBV18 combines with J gene TRBJ2-2; the D gene is possibly TRBD1 (5 bases). The CDR3 length is 15 residues. Trimming stripped 2 bases from V and 1 base from J, with 8 bases between. Germline CDR1 reads KGHSH; CDR2 reads LQKENI. In nucleotides, the CDR3 is TGTGCCAGCTCACCAGCCGGACAGAACACCGGGGAGCTGTTTTTT. Amino acid sequence: CASSPAGQNTGELFF.

This chain connects TRBV5-1 to TRBJ2-3; 9 bases align to TRBD2. J gave up 5 bases and V 2 bases, and 9 bases lay outside the gene matches. Germline V gene sequence: CDR1 SGHRS, CDR2 YFSETQ. CDR3 size: 16 residues. The chain's CDR3 is CASSFVSGGSGDTQYF. DNA of the CDR3: TGCGCCAGCAGCTTCGTTAGCGGGGGATCGGGAGATACGCAGTATTTT.

This sequence joins TRBV5-1 and TRBJ1-5, with D tentatively TRBD1 (5 bases). The CDR3 covers 13 residues. V gave up 5 bases and J gave up 8 bases, with 14 bases separating them. Germline-derived CDR1 and CDR2 are SGHRS and YFSETQ. The CDR3 sequence: CASSGQPGEPQHF. The CDR3 nucleotides are TGCGCCAGCAGTGGTCAGCCGGGGGAGCCCCAGCATTTT. The full variable domain, its missing parts supplied by reference TRBV5-1 and TRBJ1-5, is KAGVTQTPRYLIKTRGQQVTLSCSPISGHRSVSWYQQTPGQGLQFLFEYFSETQRNKGNFPGRFSGRQFSNSRSEMNVSTLELGDSALYLCASSGQPGEPQHFGDGTRLSIL.

The chain recombines TRBV11-2 with TRBJ2-5; perhaps TRBD2 as D (8 bases). The CDR3 has 15 amino acids. V dropped 6 bases and J dropped 5 bases, with 19 bases sitting between them. CDR1 and CDR2 (germline): SGHAT, FQNNGV. The CDR3 region has the DNA TGTGCCAGCAGTTCTGGACTAGCCAGGGGGGAGACCCAGTACTTC. This translates into CASSSGLARGETQYF.

This clonotype was counted many times. V usage is TRBV29-1 and J usage is TRBJ2-1, with 10 nucleotides matching TRBD2. The germline CDR1 and CDR2 sequences are SQVTM and ANQGSEA. The junction had 8 bases not matched to a gene; V was cut back by 4 bases and J by 8 bases. The length of the CDR3 is 14 residues. Here the CDR3 reads CSVGVAGGKYEQFF. CDR3 coding DNA: TGCAGCGTTGGCGTAGCGGGAGGCAAGTATGAGCAGTTCTTC.

This clonotype was seen a few times. The V gene is TRBV7-2, the J gene TRBJ2-1, with a possible D match to TRBD2 (5 bases). V shed 1 base and J shed 10 bases, with 8 bases lying between them. The CDR3 runs to 12 residues. CDR1 SGHTA and CDR2 FQGNSA come from the germline V gene. CDR3 sequence: CASSLGLAEQFF. CDR3 bases: TGTGCCAGCAGCTTAGGGTTAGCGGAGCAGTTCTTC.

The V gene is TRBV20-1, the J gene TRBJ1-1, with D tentatively TRBD1 (5 bases). Trimming stripped 0 bases from V and 4 bases from J, with 15 bases between. Germline V gives CDR1 DFQATT, CDR2 SNEGSKA (reference sequence). The CDR3 loop spans 15 amino acids. CDR3 protein: CSAREVKGRRTEAFF. CDR3 nucleotide sequence: TGCAGTGCTAGAGAGGTTAAGGGGAGGCGCACTGAAGCTTTCTTT.

The rearrangement uses TRBV5-1 and TRBJ2-2; either TRBD1 or TRBD2 may fit D (6 bases each). This CDR3 is built from 16 residues. The germline gives CDR1 SGHRS, CDR2 YFSETQ. The V end lost 1 base, the J end lost 2 bases, and 12 bases lay between the germline ends. CDR3 nucleotide sequence: TGCGCCAGCAGCTTGAGAGGGGGGCCTAACACCGGGGAGCTGTTTTTT. It encodes CASSLRGGPNTGELFF. The full variable domain, in which reference TRBV5-1 and TRBJ2-2 provide the parts outside the CDR3, is KAGVTQTPRYLIKTRGQQVTLSCSPISGHRSVSWYQQTPGQGLQFLFEYFSETQRNKGNFPGRFSGRQFSNSRSEMNVSTLELGDSALYLCASSLRGGPNTGELFFGEGSRLTVL.

CDR3 amino acids: CATSDLEETQYF. The CDR3 region has the DNA TGTGCCACCAGTGATCTCGAAGAGACCCAGTACTTC. The chain combines TRBV24-1 with TRBJ2-5; D is unclear. This CDR3 is built from 12 residues. Trimming stripped 3 bases from V and 3 bases from J, with 4 bases between. The germline V gene encodes CDR1 KGHDR and CDR2 SFDVKD.

This clonotype was detected a few times. The CDR3 DNA follows: TGCGCCAGCAGCCTTATCCCGGGGGATGGGTCCGGGGAGCTGTTTTTT. It specifies CASSLIPGDGSGELFF. This chain connects TRBV5-1 to TRBJ2-2; possibly TRBD2 for D (6 bases). Germline V gene lookup returns CDR1 SGHRS and CDR2 YFSETQ. This CDR3 has 16 residues. V was trimmed by 4 bases and J by 6 bases, leaving 19 bases between them.

The chain joins TRBV2 to TRBJ2-5; D assignment may be TRBD1 or TRBD2 (5 bases each). Germline V gene data show CDR1 as SNHLY and CDR2 as FYNNEI. The V end lost 6 bases, the J end lost 3 bases, and 11 bases lay between the germline ends. This CDR3 comprises 13 residues. CDR3 coding DNA: TGTGCCAGCAGGGGCCTGGGGGAAGAGACCCAGTACTTC. The encoded protein is CASRGLGEETQYF.

This clonotype showed up just a few times. This sequence joins TRBV24-1 and TRBJ2-1, with 8 bases lining up with TRBD2. Unmatched junction bases numbered 4, after V lost 3 bases and J lost 10 bases. The CDR3 totals 13 residues. The germline V gene has CDR1 KGHDR and CDR2 SFDVKD. CDR3 in amino acids: CATSDPGGGEQFF. Written as DNA, the CDR3 is TGTGCCACCAGTGATCCGGGGGGGGGAGAGCAGTTCTTC.

This clonotype has more than one count but fewer than ten. The rearrangement joins TRBV6-2 or TRBV6-3 to TRBJ1-1; no reliable D call. The CDR3 length is 13 residues. Germline CDR1 MNHEY, CDR2 SVGEGT. With 6 bases removed from V and 0 bases from J, the gap between germline ends came to 8 bases. The CDR3 DNA reads as TGTGCCAGCAGATTCGGGGTGAACACTGAAGCTTTCTTT. The encoded protein is CASRFGVNTEAFF.

The J gene is TRBJ1-1, the V gene TRBV28, with a weak D call TRBD1 (5 bases). Germline CDR1 is MDHEN and CDR2 is SYDVKM. The V gene lost 5 bases and the J gene lost 5 bases, with 18 bases spanning the gap. This CDR3 is built from 15 residues. This CDR3 is CASSPNLGARTEAFF. CDR3 bases: TGTGCCAGCAGTCCCAACCTCGGGGCCAGAACTGAAGCTTTCTTT. Full variable domain (remainder filled in from reference TRBV28 and TRBJ1-1): DVKVTQSSRYLVKRTGEKVFLECVQDMDHENMFWYRQDPGLGLRLIYFSYDVKMKEKGDIPEGYSVSREKKERFSLILESASTNQTSMYLCASSPNLGARTEAFFGQGTRLTVV.

The chain carries TRBV14 and TRBJ2-7; D could derive from TRBD1 or TRBD2 (5 bases each). CDR3 length equals 14 residues. The V gene's germline CDR1 is SGHDN and CDR2 FVKESK. The V end lost 6 bases, the J end lost 5 bases, and 17 bases lay between the germline ends. The CDR3 region is CASSQPGRFNEQYF. In DNA form, the CDR3 reads TGTGCCAGCAGTCAACCAGGGAGATTCAACGAGCAGTACTTC.